The 11 T cell receptor beta chains presented below share a single source sample, sequenced in a study of draining lymph node invasion in breast cancer. The CD4+ CD45RA- CD25- gate defined the sorted memory conventional CD4 T cells. TCRdb ran MiXCR on the bulk RNA-seq reads and lists one entry per CDR3 protein. The profile shows about 1,900 distinct CDR3 sequences, 85% to 90% of them singletons. What was sequenced was sorted memory CD4+ effector T cells from a lymph node. The receptors derive from a female donor with luminal breast cancer.

V usage is TRBV5-1 and J usage is TRBJ2-7, with 7 nucleotides matching TRBD1. Germline lookup yields CDR1 SGHRS and CDR2 YFSETQ. The CDR3 spans 14 residues. V gave up 0 bases and J gave up 2 bases; unmatched junction bases: 2. The CDR3, as DNA: TGCGCCAGCAGCTTGGGACAGGGACCCTACGAGCAGTACTTC. As protein: CASSLGQGPYEQYF.

The V and J genes are TRBV7-8 and TRBJ1-2; weak D call: TRBD1 (5 bases). CDR3 length: 13 amino acids. Germline values: CDR1 SGHVS, CDR2 FQNEAQ. Trimming left V 5 bases short and J 1 base short, with 8 bases between. CDR3 in amino acids: CASSTTVNYGYTF. CDR3 DNA sequence: TGTGCCAGCAGCACGACAGTTAACTATGGCTACACCTTC.

The gene calls are TRBV10-3 and TRBJ1-1; TRBD1 is a possible D gene (6 bases). Trimming shortened V by 5 bases and J by 2 bases, and 12 bases separated the two germline ends. Germline lookup yields CDR1 ENHRY and CDR2 SYGVKD. The CDR3 runs 14 residues. The CDR3 reads CAISKQGGNTEAFF. The CDR3 DNA is TGTGCCATCAGTAAACAGGGAGGCAACACTGAAGCTTTCTTT.

The V gene is TRBV3-1, the J gene TRBJ1-2; 7 bases are a match to TRBD1. Germline V lookup: CDR1 LGHDT, CDR2 YNNKEL (reference sequence). V shed 3 bases and J 0 bases; nucleotides not matched to a gene: 4. The CDR3 sequence is 15 residues long. The CDR3 DNA reads TGTGCCAGCAGCCACGGACAGGTAGCTAACTATGGCTACACCTTC. Translating it yields CASSHGQVANYGYTF.

The rearrangement uses TRBV28 and TRBJ2-2; D is unresolved. Trimming pared 3 bases from V and 5 bases from J, leaving 7 bases between. Germline loops: CDR1 MDHEN, CDR2 SYDVKM. This CDR3 has 13 amino acids. CDR3 DNA: TGTGCCAGCAGTTTTGTGCAAACCGGGGAGCTGTTTTTT. Translated: CASSFVQTGELFF.

CDR3 sequence: CASSLAGGAGYTF. The CDR3 nucleotides read TGCGCCAGCAGCTTGGCAGGGGGCGCCGGCTACACCTTC. The chain has TRBV5-1 and TRBJ1-2; TRBD1 agrees at 8 bases. With V trimmed by 0 bases and J by 8 bases, 3 bases remained unmatched. Germline V gene data show CDR1 as SGHRS and CDR2 as YFSETQ. The CDR3 extends over 13 amino acids.

The chain carries TRBV24-1 and TRBJ1-1; perhaps TRBD1 as D (5 bases). CDR3 length: 11 amino acids. Germline CDR1 KGHDR, CDR2 SFDVKD. The V gene lost 3 bases and the J gene lost 11 bases, with 9 bases spanning the gap. This CDR3 reads CATSDGRAAFF. CDR3 nucleotides: TGTGCCACCAGTGATGGCAGGGCGGCTTTCTTT.

This chain uses TRBV4-2 with TRBJ1-4, with no clear D. Germline loops: CDR1 LGHNA, CDR2 YNFKEQ. The V and J ends lost 0 bases and 3 bases respectively, with 2 bases between them. The CDR3 runs to 13 residues. CDR3 region: CASSQDPNEKLFF. CDR3 bases: TGTGCCAGCAGCCAAGACCCTAATGAAAAACTGTTTTTT.

This chain uses TRBV19 with TRBJ1-5; 7 nucleotides match TRBD1. The CDR3 is 17 amino acids. Germline V CDR1 and CDR2: LNHDA, SQIVND (reference sequence). Unmatched junction bases numbered 11, after V lost 6 bases and J lost 0 bases. CDR3 nucleotides: TGTGCCAGTAGCTCCGGGACAGCCCATTATAGCAATCAGCCCCAGCATTTT. Amino acids: CASSSGTAHYSNQPQHF.

The chain is built from TRBV7-9 and TRBJ2-5; unclear D gene. The CDR3 consists of 11 residues. Germline CDR1 reads SEHNR; CDR2 reads FQNEAQ (reference sequence). V was shortened by 3 bases and J by 5 bases, with 4 bases between the two germline ends. The CDR3 sequence is CASSFGETQYF. As DNA, the CDR3 is TGTGCCAGCAGCTTCGGCGAGACCCAGTACTTC.

The J gene is TRBJ1-6, the V gene TRBV19, with D unresolved. The CDR3 consists of 14 residues. Trimming left V 1 base short and J 7 bases short, with 8 bases between. The V gene's germline CDR1 is LNHDA and CDR2 SQIVND (reference sequence). The CDR3 DNA sequence: TGTGCCAGTAGTATAGGGAGACGGAATTCACCCCTCCACTTT. This sequence encodes CASSIGRRNSPLHF.